This T cell receptor beta chain derives from a study of T cell changes during pregnancy in multiple sclerosis. The protocol was immunoSEQ multiplex PCR, while the TCRdb copy is restricted to in-frame clones and leaves out a portion. The sample has about 36,000 clones; around 93% are singletons. In germline, CDR1 is LNHNV, CDR2 YYDKDF (reference sequence). V lost 3 bases to trimming and J lost 1 base; unmatched junction nucleotides: 11. CDR3 length: 18 residues. This chain connects TRBV15 to TRBJ2-3, with 9 bases matching TRBD1. The material was CD4+ T cells from peripheral blood mononuclear cells, obtained in the first trimester of pregnancy. The receptor's source is a female donor with multiple sclerosis, enrolled in a pregnancy study. Here the CDR3 DNA reads TGTGCCACCAGCAGGCCCGGACAGGGGCCCTTCGGCACAGATACGCAGTATTTT. This codes for CATSRPGQGPFGTDTQYF.